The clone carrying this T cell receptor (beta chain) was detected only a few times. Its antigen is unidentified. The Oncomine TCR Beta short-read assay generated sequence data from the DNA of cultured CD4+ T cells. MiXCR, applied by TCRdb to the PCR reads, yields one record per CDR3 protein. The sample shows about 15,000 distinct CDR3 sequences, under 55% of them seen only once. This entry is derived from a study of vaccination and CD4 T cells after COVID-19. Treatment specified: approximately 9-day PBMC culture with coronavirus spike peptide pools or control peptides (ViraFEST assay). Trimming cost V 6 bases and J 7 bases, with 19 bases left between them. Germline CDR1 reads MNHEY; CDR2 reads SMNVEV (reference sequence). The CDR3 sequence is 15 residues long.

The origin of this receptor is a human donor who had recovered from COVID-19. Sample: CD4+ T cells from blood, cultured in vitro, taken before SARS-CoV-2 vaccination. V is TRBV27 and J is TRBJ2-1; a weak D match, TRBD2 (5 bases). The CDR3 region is CASRAGGFAENEQFF. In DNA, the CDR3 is TGTGCCAGCAGGGCCGGAGGATTCGCAGAAAATGAGCAGTTCTTC.